Below are 12 T cell receptor beta chains sequenced from a single sample in a study of T cell repertoires in cytomegalovirus infection. TCRdb recomputed calls from the reads with MiXCR, one row per CDR3 protein. The table lists fewer than 550,000 distinct CDR3 sequences, around 27% of them singletons, with less than 15% in the top ten. Sequencing input: PBMCs. These receptors all stem from a human donor in good health (CMV status not recorded). Some clones in this sample may be carry-over from other donors' samples.

In this sample, this clonotype turned up many times. The rearrangement joins TRBV5-4 to TRBJ1-2; D might be TRBD1 (6 bases). V was cut by 4 bases and J by 3 bases, with 19 bases left in between. CDR3 length: 16 residues. Germline V gene sequence: CDR1 SGHNT, CDR2 YYREEE (reference sequence). CDR3: CASSPTSVGADYGYTF. In DNA form, the CDR3 reads TGTGCCAGCAGCCCGACAAGCGTGGGGGCTGACTATGGCTACACCTTC.

This clonotype was seen many times. The gene calls are TRBV7-2 and TRBJ1-2; TRBD1 matches 8 bases. Germline lookup yields CDR1 SGHTA and CDR2 FQGNSA. The trim removed 5 bases at V and 7 bases at J, leaving 9 bases unmatched. This CDR3 has 14 amino acids. The CDR3 DNA reads TGTGCCAGCAGCCTCCGACACCAGGGGGCTGGCTACACCTTC. This gives the protein CASSLRHQGAGYTF.

The genes are TRBV12-3 or TRBV12-4 and TRBJ2-7; D might be TRBD2 (5 bases). The V end was cut by 11 bases, the J end by 4 bases, with 15 bases between. This CDR3 has 12 residues. CDR3 sequence (DNA): TGTGCCCACACGGGGATATCATACGAGCAGTACGTC. Translated, it gives CAHTGISYEQYV.

The chain employs TRBV7-2 and TRBJ2-4, with D perhaps matching TRBD2 (5 bases). V was clipped by 2 bases and J by 6 bases, with 11 bases between them. Germline loops: CDR1 SGHTA, CDR2 FQGNSA. This CDR3 spans 14 amino acids. The CDR3 sequence: CASSLNVGLNIQYF. The CDR3 DNA follows: TGTGCCAGCAGCTTAAATGTCGGACTAAACATTCAGTACTTC.

V gene TRBV12-5 combines with J gene TRBJ2-1, with D hard to call. This CDR3 has 13 amino acids. The V gene lost 0 bases and the J gene lost 10 bases, with 10 bases spanning the gap. The germline CDR1 and CDR2 sequences are LGHNT and FRNRAP. CDR3 sequence: CASGLVPGGEQFF. CDR3 sequence (DNA): TGTGCTAGTGGTTTGGTACCGGGCGGCGAGCAGTTCTTC.

This clonotype was observed many times. The gene calls are TRBV7-2 and TRBJ1-1; weak D call: TRBD1 (5 bases). V was pared by 4 bases and J by 6 bases, with 15 bases between. Per germline, CDR1 SGHTA and CDR2 FQGNSA. The CDR3 has 14 residues. In DNA form, the CDR3 reads TGTGCCAGCAGCTCCCTCTTCCGGGGCGCTGAAGCTTTCTTT. Translation gives CASSSLFRGAEAFF.

Ten or more counts support this clonotype. This chain uses TRBV7-2 with TRBJ1-3; the D is unclear. Trimming removed 2 bases at V and 1 base at J, with 12 bases between. The CDR3 is made up of 16 amino acids. CDR1 is SGHTA and CDR2 is FQGNSA in the germline V gene. CDR3: CASSLYTASSGNTIYF. CDR3 sequence (DNA): TGTGCCAGCAGCTTATATACAGCCTCATCTGGAAACACCATATATTTT.

The rearrangement links TRBV7-6 to TRBJ2-2; D not certain. V was trimmed by 7 bases and J by 3 bases, leaving 12 bases between them. Germline CDR1 and CDR2: SGHVS and FNYEAQ. The CDR3 is 14 amino acids. The CDR3 region is CASNLKRHTGELFF. The CDR3 DNA follows: TGTGCCAGCAACCTTAAGAGGCACACCGGGGAGCTGTTTTTT.

This clonotype was picked up a small number of times. This sequence joins TRBV11-1 and TRBJ2-3; D remains ambiguous. Germline lookup yields CDR1 SGHAT and CDR2 FQDESV (reference sequence). V lost 1 base, J lost 2 bases, and 10 bases lay in between. The length of the CDR3 is 15 residues. The CDR3 nucleotides are TGTGCCAGCAGCTTAGTGGACGGCTTCACAGATACGCAGTATTTT. This sequence encodes CASSLVDGFTDTQYF.

This clonotype was found a few times. CDR3 residues: CATSPGQGSEQYF. CDR3 DNA: TGTGCCACCAGCCCGGGACAGGGGTCCGAGCAGTACTTC. The gene calls are TRBV15 and TRBJ2-7; 10 nucleotides align to TRBD1. CDR3 length: 13 residues. Germline lookup yields CDR1 LNHNV and CDR2 YYDKDF (reference sequence). The J segment lost 6 bases and the V segment lost 5 bases, leaving 4 bases of the junction unmatched.

J is TRBJ1-1 and V is TRBV6-6; the D gene is possibly TRBD1 (6 bases). The CDR3 spans 16 residues. The germline CDR1 and CDR2 sequences are MNHNY and SVGAGI (reference sequence). Trimming cost V 0 bases and J 3 bases, with 14 bases left between them. This chain's CDR3 is CASSYSNRELDTEAFF. For the CDR3, the DNA is TGTGCCAGCAGTTACTCAAACAGGGAATTGGACACTGAAGCTTTCTTT.

The chain joins TRBV10-3 to TRBJ2-1; 12 nucleotides agree with TRBD2. The V gene's germline CDR1 is ENHRY and CDR2 SYGVKD. The CDR3 spans 16 residues. V dropped 4 bases and J dropped 1; count of bases not matched to a gene: 2. The CDR3: CAISGTSGMSYNEQFF. Here the CDR3 DNA reads TGTGCCATCAGTGGGACTAGCGGGATGTCCTACAATGAGCAGTTCTTC.